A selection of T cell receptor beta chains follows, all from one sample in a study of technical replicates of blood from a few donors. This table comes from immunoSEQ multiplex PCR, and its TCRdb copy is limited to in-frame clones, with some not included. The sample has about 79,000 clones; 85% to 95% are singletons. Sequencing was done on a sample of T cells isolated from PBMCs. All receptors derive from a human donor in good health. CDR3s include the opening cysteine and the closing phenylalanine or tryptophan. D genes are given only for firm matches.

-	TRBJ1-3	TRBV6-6	CASSYSGTAGNTIYF	TGTGCCAGCAGTTACTCGGGCACGGCTGGAAACACCATATATTTT
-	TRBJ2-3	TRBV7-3	CASSLSVLGSTDTQYF	TGTGCCAGCAGCTTAAGCGTACTAGGGAGCACAGATACGCAGTATTTT
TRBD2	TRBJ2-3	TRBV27	CASRPSGSSDTQYF	TGTGCCAGCAGACCTAGCGGGAGCTCAGATACGCAGTATTTT
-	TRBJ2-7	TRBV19	CASSGGRSYEQYF	TGTGCCAGTAGTGGTGGGAGGAGCTACGAGCAGTACTTC
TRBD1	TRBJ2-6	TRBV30	CALQGTGANVLTF	TGTGCCTTACAGGGGACTGGGGCCAACGTCCTGACTTTC
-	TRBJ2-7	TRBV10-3	CAISEAMDEQYF	TGTGCCATCAGTGAGGCTATGGACGAGCAGTACTTC
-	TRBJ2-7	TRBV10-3	CAISESIRVYEQYF	TGTGCCATCAGTGAGTCGATCCGGGTCTACGAGCAGTACTTC
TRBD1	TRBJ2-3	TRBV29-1	CSVVPGTGDFLEDTQYF	TGCAGCGTTGTTCCCGGGACAGGGGATTTCTTGGAAGATACGCAGTATTTT
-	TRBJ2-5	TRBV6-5	CASSYGSTQGGKTQYF	TGTGCCAGCAGTTACGGCTCGACCCAGGGAGGAAAGACCCAGTACTTC
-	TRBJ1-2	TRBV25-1	CASSEWGRGYTF	TGTGCCAGCAGTGAATGGGGGCGTGGCTACACCTTC
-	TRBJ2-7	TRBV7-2	CASSSPISYEQYF	TGTGCCAGCAGCTCCCCTATCTCCTACGAGCAGTACTTC